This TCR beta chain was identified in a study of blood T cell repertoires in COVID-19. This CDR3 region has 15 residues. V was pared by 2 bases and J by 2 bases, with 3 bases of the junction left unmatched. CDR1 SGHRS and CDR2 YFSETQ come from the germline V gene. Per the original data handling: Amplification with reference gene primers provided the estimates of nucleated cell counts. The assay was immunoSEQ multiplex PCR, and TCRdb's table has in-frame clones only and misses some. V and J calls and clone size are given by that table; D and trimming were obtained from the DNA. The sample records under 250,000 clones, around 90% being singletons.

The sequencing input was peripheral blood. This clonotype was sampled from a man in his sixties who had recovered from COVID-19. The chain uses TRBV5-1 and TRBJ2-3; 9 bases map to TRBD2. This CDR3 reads CASSLPSGTTDTQYF. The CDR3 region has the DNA TGCGCCAGCAGCTTACCTAGCGGGACCACAGATACGCAGTATTTT. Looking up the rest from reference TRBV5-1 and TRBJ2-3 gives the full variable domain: KAGVTQTPRYLIKTRGQQVTLSCSPISGHRSVSWYQQTPGQGLQFLFEYFSETQRNKGNFPGRFSGRQFSNSRSEMNVSTLELGDSALYLCASSLPSGTTDTQYFGPGTRLTVL.